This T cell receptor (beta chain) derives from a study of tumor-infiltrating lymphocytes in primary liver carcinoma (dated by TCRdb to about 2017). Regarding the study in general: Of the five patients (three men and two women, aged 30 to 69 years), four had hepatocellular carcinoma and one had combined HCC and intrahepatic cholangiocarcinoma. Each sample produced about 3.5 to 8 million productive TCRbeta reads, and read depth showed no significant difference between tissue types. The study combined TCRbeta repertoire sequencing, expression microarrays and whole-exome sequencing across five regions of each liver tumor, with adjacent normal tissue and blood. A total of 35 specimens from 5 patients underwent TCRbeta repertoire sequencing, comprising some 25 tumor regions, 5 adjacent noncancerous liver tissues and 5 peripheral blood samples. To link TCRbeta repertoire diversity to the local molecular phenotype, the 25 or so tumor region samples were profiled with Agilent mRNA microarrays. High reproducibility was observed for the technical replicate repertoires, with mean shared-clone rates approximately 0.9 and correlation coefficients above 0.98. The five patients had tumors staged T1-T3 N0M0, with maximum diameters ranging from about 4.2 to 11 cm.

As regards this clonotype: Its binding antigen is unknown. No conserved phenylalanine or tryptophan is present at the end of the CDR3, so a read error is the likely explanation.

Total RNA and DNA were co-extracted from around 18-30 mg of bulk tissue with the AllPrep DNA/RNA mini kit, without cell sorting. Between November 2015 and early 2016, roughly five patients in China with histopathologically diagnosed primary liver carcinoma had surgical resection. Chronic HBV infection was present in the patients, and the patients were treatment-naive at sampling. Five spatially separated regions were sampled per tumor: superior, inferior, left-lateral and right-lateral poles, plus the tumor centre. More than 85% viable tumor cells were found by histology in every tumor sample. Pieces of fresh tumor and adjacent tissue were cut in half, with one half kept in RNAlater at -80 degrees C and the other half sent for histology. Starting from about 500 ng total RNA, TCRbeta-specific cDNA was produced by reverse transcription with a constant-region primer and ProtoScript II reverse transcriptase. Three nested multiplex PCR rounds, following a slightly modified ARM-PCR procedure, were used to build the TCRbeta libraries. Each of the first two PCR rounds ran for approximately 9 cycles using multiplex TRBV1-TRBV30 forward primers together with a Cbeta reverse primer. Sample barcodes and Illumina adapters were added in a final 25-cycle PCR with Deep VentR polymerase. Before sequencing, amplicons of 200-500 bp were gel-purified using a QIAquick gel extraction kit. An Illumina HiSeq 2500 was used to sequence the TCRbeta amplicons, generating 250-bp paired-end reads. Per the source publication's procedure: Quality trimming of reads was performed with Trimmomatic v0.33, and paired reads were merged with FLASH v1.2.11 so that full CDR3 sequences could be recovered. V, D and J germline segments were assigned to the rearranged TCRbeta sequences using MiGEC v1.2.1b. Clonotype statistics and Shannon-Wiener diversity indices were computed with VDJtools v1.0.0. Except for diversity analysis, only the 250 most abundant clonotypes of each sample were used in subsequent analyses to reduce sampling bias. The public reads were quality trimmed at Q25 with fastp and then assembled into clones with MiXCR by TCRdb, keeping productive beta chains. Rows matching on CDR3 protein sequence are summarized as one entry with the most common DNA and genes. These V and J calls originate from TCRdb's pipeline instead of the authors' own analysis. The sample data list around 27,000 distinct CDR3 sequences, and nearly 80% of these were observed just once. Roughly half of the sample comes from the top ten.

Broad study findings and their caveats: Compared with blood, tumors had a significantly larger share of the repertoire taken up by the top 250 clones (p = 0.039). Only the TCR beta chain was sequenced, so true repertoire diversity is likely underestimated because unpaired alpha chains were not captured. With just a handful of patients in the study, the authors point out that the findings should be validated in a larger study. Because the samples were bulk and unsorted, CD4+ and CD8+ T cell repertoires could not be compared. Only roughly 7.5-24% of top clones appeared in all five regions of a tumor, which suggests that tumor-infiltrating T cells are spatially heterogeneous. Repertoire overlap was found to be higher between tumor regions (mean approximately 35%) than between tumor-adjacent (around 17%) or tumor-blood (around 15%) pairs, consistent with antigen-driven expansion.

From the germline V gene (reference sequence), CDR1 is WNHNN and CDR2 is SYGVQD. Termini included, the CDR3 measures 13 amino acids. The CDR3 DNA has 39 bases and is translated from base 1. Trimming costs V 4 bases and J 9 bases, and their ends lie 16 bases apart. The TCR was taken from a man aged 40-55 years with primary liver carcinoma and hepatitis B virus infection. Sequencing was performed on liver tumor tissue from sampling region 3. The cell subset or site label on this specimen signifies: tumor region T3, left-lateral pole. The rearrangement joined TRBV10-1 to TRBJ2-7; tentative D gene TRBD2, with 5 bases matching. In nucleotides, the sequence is TGCGCCAGCAGTGCGGGTCAAACGGCGGGGCAGTACTTA. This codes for CASSAGQTAGQYL.